The 27 T cell receptor beta chains presented below share a single source sample, sequenced in a study of T cells after yellow fever vaccination. TCRdb reanalysed the 5' RACE reads using MiXCR and keeps one entry per CDR3 protein. This table has almost 600,000 distinct CDR3 sequences, around an eighth appearing once. Material: PBMCs, obtained on the day of the yellow fever booster vaccination. These TCRs come from a man aged 30-40 years who received the YFV17D yellow fever vaccine.

This clonotype has only a few counts. The chain carries TRBV5-1 and TRBJ1-1; D perhaps matches TRBD1 (5 bases). Deletions cut 0 bases from V and 2 bases from J, with 11 bases between. CDR1 is SGHRS and CDR2 is YFSETQ in the germline V gene. There are 15 residues in the CDR3. DNA for the CDR3: TGCGCCAGCAGCTTGGCCCAAGGACACAACACTGAAGCTTTCTTT. Protein: CASSLAQGHNTEAFF.

The J gene is TRBJ2-5, the V gene TRBV7-6; 8 bases fit TRBD2. V lost 6 bases and J lost 4; bases outside the gene matches: 7. The CDR3 spans 14 residues. Germline V gene lookup returns CDR1 SGHVS and CDR2 FNYEAQ. For the CDR3, the DNA is TGTGCCAGCAGACTAATTACTAGCGGAGAGACCCAGTACTTC. It translates to CASRLITSGETQYF. Looking up the rest from reference TRBV7-6 and TRBJ2-5 gives the full variable domain: GAGVSQSPRYKVTKRGQDVALRCDPISGHVSLYWYRQALGQGPEFLTYFNYEAQQDKSGLPNDRFSAERPEGSISTLTIQRTEQRDSAMYRCASRLITSGETQYFGPGTRLLVL.

This clonotype was seen a handful of times. In DNA form, the CDR3 reads TGTGCCACCACACAGGGGAAAGTGGAACAGCCCCAGCATTTT. It specifies CATTQGKVEQPQHF. The gene calls are TRBV12-3 or TRBV12-4 and TRBJ1-5; 7 bases map to TRBD1. V gave up 10 bases and J gave up 7 bases; unmatched junction bases: 13. This CDR3 region has 14 residues.

This clonotype was seen more than once but under ten times. This chain connects TRBV5-1 to TRBJ2-1, with 12 bases aligning to TRBD2. Trimming at V came to 1 base and at J to 10 bases, leaving 9 bases not matched to a gene. CDR1 and CDR2 (germline): SGHRS, YFSETQ. This CDR3 spans 16 amino acids. This CDR3 reads CASSLSASGRDREQFF. CDR3 bases: TGCGCCAGCAGCTTGTCGGCTAGCGGGAGGGACCGGGAGCAGTTCTTC.

This clonotype showed up just a few times. This chain links TRBV5-1 with TRBJ2-7; D gene unclear. Germline CDR1 reads SGHRS; CDR2 reads YFSETQ. The CDR3 contains 14 residues. V was cut by 2 bases and J by 0 bases, with 9 bases left in between. This chain's CDR3 is CASSLPTASYEQYF. The CDR3 bases are TGCGCCAGCAGCTTACCGACTGCCTCCTACGAGCAGTACTTC.

CDR3 nucleotides: TGCAGCGTCAGGGTACTTAATGAAAAACTGTTTTTT. Its translation: CSVRVLNEKLFF. The rearrangement uses TRBV29-1 and TRBJ1-4; a possible D gene is TRBD1 (5 bases). Germline V gives CDR1 SQVTM, CDR2 ANQGSEA. The CDR3 runs 12 residues. Trimming removed 6 bases at V and 4 bases at J, with 9 bases between.

This clonotype occurred once. The V call is TRBV19, the J call TRBJ1-5; D unresolved. Germline loops: CDR1 LNHDA, CDR2 SQIVND (reference sequence). Trimming left V 5 bases short and J 4 bases short, with 12 bases between. This CDR3 spans 14 amino acids. This chain's CDR3 is CASSVEGGNQPQHF. CDR3 DNA: TGTGCCAGTAGTGTGGAGGGAGGTAATCAGCCCCAGCATTTT. Using reference TRBV19 and TRBJ1-5 for the parts outside the CDR3, the full variable domain is DGGITQSPKYLFRKEGQNVTLSCEQNLNHDAMYWYRQDPGQGLRLIYYSQIVNDFQKGDIAEGYSVSREKKESFPLTVTSAQKNPTAFYLCASSVEGGNQPQHFGDGTRLSIL.

This rearrangement joins TRBV7-2 to TRBJ2-2; D is unresolved. The CDR3 sequence is 14 residues long. The V gene's germline CDR1 is SGHTA and CDR2 FQGNSA. V lost 5 bases and J 4 bases, leaving 11 bases between the germline ends. CDR3 sequence: CASSVNGVTGELFF. CDR3 nucleotide sequence: TGTGCCAGCAGCGTTAATGGGGTCACCGGGGAGCTGTTTTTT.

This clonotype has only a few counts. The rearrangement joins TRBV5-1 to TRBJ2-4; D ambiguous. V lost 4 bases and J lost 2, with 13 bases in between. Germline assignment: CDR1 SGHRS and CDR2 YFSETQ. CDR3 length: 15 amino acids. Here the CDR3 reads CASSPAANTKNIQYF. DNA for the CDR3: TGCGCCAGCAGCCCGGCAGCGAACACCAAAAACATTCAGTACTTC.

V is TRBV5-5 and J is TRBJ2-1; TRBD2 agrees at 13 bases. J lost 7 bases, V lost 6 bases, and 1 base had no gene match. The CDR3 length is 13 residues. From germline, CDR1 is SGHKS and CDR2 YYEKEE (reference sequence). CDR3 in DNA: TGTGCCAGCAAGGGACTAGCGGGGAATGAGCAGTTCTTC. This gives the protein CASKGLAGNEQFF.

The chain is built from TRBV2 and TRBJ2-2; D may match TRBD1 or TRBD2 (5 bases each). The CDR3 length is 16 residues. Trimming stripped 2 bases from V and 1 base from J, with 11 bases between. Germline values: CDR1 SNHLY, CDR2 FYNNEI. CDR3 bases: TGTGCCAGCAGTGAATTGGCAGGGAGGAACACCGGGGAGCTGTTTTTT. Encoded protein: CASSELAGRNTGELFF.

This chain links TRBV12-3 or TRBV12-4 with TRBJ2-1, with 7 positions matching TRBD2. The CDR3 has 15 amino acids. V gave up 11 bases and J gave up 0 bases; unmatched junction bases: 10. The CDR3 reads CAGRERDPSYNEQFF. CDR3 DNA: TGTGCCGGGCGGGAGCGGGACCCCTCCTACAATGAGCAGTTCTTC.

V usage is TRBV6-2 or TRBV6-3 and J usage is TRBJ1-1; D is unresolved. Germline lookup yields CDR1 MNHEY and CDR2 SVGEGT. The CDR3 covers 14 residues. Trimming pared 4 bases from V and 0 bases from J, leaving 9 bases between. The CDR3 sequence is CASSWAGLNTEAFF. The CDR3 DNA sequence: TGTGCCAGCAGTTGGGCAGGTTTGAACACTGAAGCTTTCTTT.

This clonotype was counted only a few times. The chain joins TRBV20-1 to TRBJ1-5, with 7 positions matching TRBD1. The V and J ends lost 6 bases and 1 base, in that order; junction bases with no gene match: 9. Looked up from germline, CDR1 is DFQATT and CDR2 is SNEGSKA (reference sequence). The CDR3 is 15 residues long. The chain's CDR3 is CSANPGGWSNQPQHF. CDR3 DNA sequence: TGCAGTGCCAATCCAGGGGGTTGGAGCAATCAGCCCCAGCATTTT.

The chain carries TRBV12-3 or TRBV12-4 and TRBJ2-1; perhaps TRBD2 as D (6 bases). The CDR3 spans 15 residues. The V end lost 3 bases, the J end lost 8 bases, and 17 bases lay between the germline ends. The CDR3 DNA reads as TGTGCCAGCAGTTTCGGGGGAGGAGGGAATCATGAGCAGTTCTTC. Amino acid sequence: CASSFGGGGNHEQFF.

V is TRBV19 and J is TRBJ2-2; D unclear. The CDR3 sequence is 12 residues long. Germline V gene sequence: CDR1 LNHDA, CDR2 SQIVND (reference sequence). DNA of the CDR3: TGTGCTACTACCGAAGTCACCGGGGAGCTGTTTTTT. This gives the protein CATTEVTGELFF.

This clonotype occurred a few times. The chain combines TRBV28 with TRBJ2-5, with 12 bases fitting TRBD1. Germline trimming cut 6 bases from V and 5 bases from J; bases unmatched to any gene: 7. The CDR3 extends over 15 amino acids. The germline CDR1 and CDR2 sequences are MDHEN and SYDVKM. The CDR3 DNA reads as TGTGCCAGCAGCGAGGGACAGGGGGCGGGTGAGACCCAGTACTTC. The encoded protein is CASSEGQGAGETQYF. The full variable domain, rest sourced from reference TRBV28 and TRBJ2-5, is DVKVTQSSRYLVKRTGEKVFLECVQDMDHENMFWYRQDPGLGLRLIYFSYDVKMKEKGDIPEGYSVSREKKERFSLILESASTNQTSMYLCASSEGQGAGETQYFGPGTRLLVL.

The chain couples TRBV7-9 to TRBJ2-5; the match to TRBD1 covers 8 bases. V dropped 4 bases and J dropped 5; count of bases not matched to a gene: 9. Germline V CDR1 and CDR2: SEHNR, FQNEAQ (reference sequence). The CDR3 runs to 15 residues. The CDR3 nucleotides read TGTGCCAGCAGCTCCATGGACAGGGCGATGGAGACCCAGTACTTC. Translated: CASSSMDRAMETQYF.

Concerning this clonotype: A much more abundant neighbour one base away suggests this may be a read error. This rearrangement joins TRBV29-1 to TRBJ2-3; 8 bases align to TRBD2. There are 14 residues in the CDR3. V was pared by 3 bases and J by 4 bases, with 6 bases of the junction left unmatched. CDR1 and CDR2 (germline): SQVTM, ANQGSEA. This CDR3 reads CSVDGLAGSDTQYF. The DNA of the CDR3 is TGCAGCGTTGATGGGCTAGCGGGCTCAGATACGCAGTATTTT.

This clonotype was seen many times. This sequence joins TRBV6-4 and TRBJ2-3; D may correspond to TRBD1 or TRBD2 (5 bases each). V lost 6 bases and J 0 bases, leaving 28 bases between the germline ends. This CDR3 is 20 amino acids long. The V gene's germline CDR1 is MRHNA and CDR2 SNTAGT. CDR3 sequence reads: CASRGPLGDRLRTSTDTQYF. The CDR3 DNA follows: TGTGCCAGCAGGGGCCCCTTGGGGGACCGACTCCGGACTAGCACAGATACGCAGTATTTT.

The chain employs TRBV19 and TRBJ1-1; D perhaps matches TRBD1 (6 bases). Trimming cost V 7 bases and J 7 bases, with 19 bases left between them. The CDR3 runs 14 residues. Germline V lookup: CDR1 LNHDA, CDR2 SQIVND (reference sequence). CDR3 sequence: CASTETGGLGEAFF. The CDR3 DNA reads as TGTGCCAGTACTGAGACAGGTGGGCTTGGTGAAGCTTTCTTT. The whole variable domain, filled in from reference TRBV19 and TRBJ1-1, reads DGGITQSPKYLFRKEGQNVTLSCEQNLNHDAMYWYRQDPGQGLRLIYYSQIVNDFQKGDIAEGYSVSREKKESFPLTVTSAQKNPTAFYLCASTETGGLGEAFFGQGTRLTVV.

The chain has TRBV12-3 or TRBV12-4 and TRBJ2-7, with 9 bases aligning to TRBD2. The CDR3 runs to 17 residues. The trim removed 6 bases at V and 6 bases at J, leaving 18 bases unmatched. CDR3 loop: CASSPFGGRELGSEQYF. The CDR3 DNA is TGTGCCAGCAGCCCATTTGGCGGGAGGGAACTAGGGAGCGAGCAGTACTTC.

The chain combines TRBV4-1 with TRBJ1-1; tentative D call: TRBD1 (5 bases). The CDR3 contains 17 residues. V lost 3 bases, J lost 8 bases, and 25 bases lay in between. Germline-derived CDR1 and CDR2 are MGHRA and YSYEKL. The CDR3 sequence: CASSHLPGRSMNLEAFF. In DNA form, the CDR3 reads TGCGCCAGCAGCCATCTTCCGGGACGGTCAATGAACTTGGAAGCTTTCTTT.

The chain has TRBV7-2 and TRBJ2-3; the D call may be TRBD1 or TRBD2 (5 bases each). The CDR3 runs to 13 residues. The germline CDR1 and CDR2 sequences are SGHTA and FQGNSA. V lost 1 base and J 10 bases, leaving 12 bases between the germline ends. The CDR3 is CASSLGRGDSQYF. In DNA form, the CDR3 reads TGTGCCAGCAGCTTAGGACGGGGCGACTCGCAGTATTTT.

This chain joins TRBV27 and TRBJ2-1, with a weak D call TRBD2 (7 bases). The CDR3 has 14 residues. Germline values: CDR1 MNHEY, CDR2 SMNVEV (reference sequence). Trimming shortened V by 5 bases and J by 10 bases, and 18 bases separated the two germline ends. The CDR3 region has the DNA TGTGCCAGCAGTCCCAGGGGACTACCAGGAGAGCAGTTCTTC. Protein product: CASSPRGLPGEQFF.

This clonotype was seen only a few times. The CDR3 here is CASMLRTSWGNEQFF. In DNA, the CDR3 is TGTGCCAGTATGTTAAGGACTAGTTGGGGCAATGAGCAGTTCTTC. The genes are TRBV19 and TRBJ2-1, with TRBD2 matching 7 bases. The V gene end was trimmed by 7 bases and the J gene end by 6 bases; junction bases not matched to a gene: 12. CDR3 length: 15 residues. Germline lookup yields CDR1 LNHDA and CDR2 SQIVND (reference sequence).

This clonotype was counted ten times or more. The V gene is TRBV5-4, the J gene TRBJ2-1; 15 bases fit TRBD2. CDR1 is SGHNT, CDR2 YYREEE, per germline (reference sequence). The CDR3 is made up of 17 amino acids. J lost 9 bases, V lost 4 bases, and 11 bases had no gene match. The CDR3, as DNA: TGTGCCAGCAGCAAGGGACTAGCGGGAGGTCTAGGGAGTGAGCAGTTCTTC. Translating it yields CASSKGLAGGLGSEQFF.